These T cell receptor beta chains were read from a single sample in a study of cytomegalovirus exposure and HLA in healthy donors. The protocol was immunoSEQ multiplex PCR, while the TCRdb copy is restricted to in-frame clones and leaves out a portion. The data contain approximately 270,000 clones, roughly 90% of them singletons. The sample comprised PBMCs. The receptors shown here come from a woman aged 18-29 years in good health and CMV-seronegative. The CDR3 runs from the conserved cysteine through the conserved F or W. Each record gives: clone size, D gene, V gene, J gene, CDR3 DNA, CDR3 protein. The D gene is left open where the match is weak. Clone size, where shown, is once, few, many, or a class for clones that have expanded.

clone_size: once; d_call: .; v_call: TRBV6-5; j_call: TRBJ1-4; cdr3_nt: TGTGCCAGCAGTTACGGGGGGGGCGATGAAAAACTGTTTTTT; cdr3_aa: CASSYGGGDEKLFF
clone_size: .; d_call: TRBD1; v_call: TRBV27; j_call: TRBJ2-1; cdr3_nt: TGTGCCAGCAGTTTAATGGGACAGGGATTTTACAATGAGCAGTTCTTC; cdr3_aa: CASSLMGQGFYNEQFF
clone_size: .; d_call: TRBD2; v_call: TRBV5-4; j_call: TRBJ2-1; cdr3_nt: TGTGCCAGCAGCTTGGGCGGGGGTAGTGACAATGAGCAGTTCTTC; cdr3_aa: CASSLGGGSDNEQFF
clone_size: .; d_call: TRBD2; v_call: TRBV5-1; j_call: TRBJ2-7; cdr3_nt: TGCGCCAGCAGCGGGACTAGCGGGGTCTACGAGCAGTACTTC; cdr3_aa: CASSGTSGVYEQYF
clone_size: .; d_call: TRBD1; v_call: TRBV7-8; j_call: TRBJ1-5; cdr3_nt: TGTGCCAGCAGCTTAGTCACAGGGGGCAATCAGCCCCAGCATTTT; cdr3_aa: CASSLVTGGNQPQHF
clone_size: .; d_call: .; v_call: TRBV23-1; j_call: TRBJ2-1; cdr3_nt: TGCGCCAGCGCGCTGAATGAGCAGTTCTTC; cdr3_aa: CASALNEQFF
clone_size: .; d_call: .; v_call: TRBV5-4; j_call: TRBJ1-2; cdr3_nt: TGTGCCAGCAGCTTGGACCCACAGGGTGGCGGCTACACCTTC; cdr3_aa: CASSLDPQGGGYTF
clone_size: once; d_call: TRBD2; v_call: TRBV9; j_call: TRBJ2-5; cdr3_nt: TGTGCCAGCGGCCCTGAACTAGCGGGACAAGAGACCCAGTACTTC; cdr3_aa: CASGPELAGQETQYF
clone_size: .; d_call: .; v_call: TRBV28; j_call: TRBJ2-3; cdr3_nt: TGTGCCAGCAGTTTATCGTCCGATACGCAGTATTTT; cdr3_aa: CASSLSSDTQYF
clone_size: .; d_call: .; v_call: TRBV7-7; j_call: TRBJ2-2; cdr3_nt: TGTGCCAGCAGCTTAGTAGGGGGCACCGGGGAGCTGTTTTTT; cdr3_aa: CASSLVGGTGELFF
clone_size: .; d_call: .; v_call: TRBV27; j_call: TRBJ2-1; cdr3_nt: TGTGCCAGCAGTTTATTCGAACAGGTGTCGTACAATGAGCAGTTCTTC; cdr3_aa: CASSLFEQVSYNEQFF
clone_size: .; d_call: TRBD1; v_call: TRBV5-1; j_call: TRBJ1-2; cdr3_nt: TGCGCCAGCAGCCTTTCGCGTATGGACAGGGATGGCTACACCTTC; cdr3_aa: CASSLSRMDRDGYTF
clone_size: .; d_call: .; v_call: TRBV6-1; j_call: TRBJ2-3; cdr3_nt: TGTGCCAGCAGTGAAGCGCGGATCACAGATACGCAGTATTTT; cdr3_aa: CASSEARITDTQYF
clone_size: .; d_call: .; v_call: TRBV5-5; j_call: TRBJ1-5; cdr3_nt: TGTGCCAGCAGCTTGGGGCCACAGGGTGAAGATCAGCCCCAGCATTTT; cdr3_aa: CASSLGPQGEDQPQHF
clone_size: .; d_call: .; v_call: TRBV7-8; j_call: TRBJ1-1; cdr3_nt: TGTGCCAGCAGCTTAGGTCGGGGGGACACTGAAGCTTTCTTT; cdr3_aa: CASSLGRGDTEAFF
clone_size: .; d_call: .; v_call: TRBV29-1; j_call: TRBJ1-1; cdr3_nt: TGCAGCGTTGCTGGACAGTTTATAACTGAAGCTTTCTTT; cdr3_aa: CSVAGQFITEAFF
clone_size: .; d_call: .; v_call: TRBV7-9; j_call: TRBJ1-6; cdr3_nt: TGTGCCAGCAGCCCGCCGACAGAACCAATTAATTCACCCCTCCACTTT; cdr3_aa: CASSPPTEPINSPLHF
clone_size: .; d_call: TRBD1; v_call: TRBV6-6; j_call: TRBJ2-1; cdr3_nt: TGTGCCAGCAGTTACTACAGGGGGGTGGCCAATGAGCAGTTCTTC; cdr3_aa: CASSYYRGVANEQFF
clone_size: .; d_call: .; v_call: TRBV27; j_call: TRBJ2-2; cdr3_nt: TGTGCCAGCAGTTTATCGTCGAGGACAAAGGAGCTGTTTTTT; cdr3_aa: CASSLSSRTKELFF
clone_size: once; d_call: TRBD1; v_call: TRBV7-2; j_call: TRBJ2-5; cdr3_nt: TGTGCCAGCAGGCAACAACAGGGGGCGTGGGAGACCCAGTACTTC; cdr3_aa: CASRQQQGAWETQYF
clone_size: .; d_call: .; v_call: TRBV7-2; j_call: TRBJ1-2; cdr3_nt: TGTGCCAGCAGTCTTCGACCCGGGAACAATATAGGAGGCTACACCTTC; cdr3_aa: CASSLRPGNNIGGYTF
clone_size: .; d_call: TRBD2; v_call: TRBV11-1; j_call: TRBJ2-2; cdr3_nt: TGTGCCAGCAGCATAGAACTAGCGGGATTGAACACCGGGGAGCTGTTTTTT; cdr3_aa: CASSIELAGLNTGELFF
clone_size: .; d_call: TRBD1; v_call: TRBV7-2; j_call: TRBJ1-1; cdr3_nt: TGTGCCAGCAGCTTAGACAGGGGTAGGACTGAAGCTTTCTTT; cdr3_aa: CASSLDRGRTEAFF
clone_size: .; d_call: .; v_call: TRBV5-6; j_call: TRBJ1-6; cdr3_nt: TGTGCCAGCAGCCTGGGCAGGTCCTATAATTCACCCCTCCACTTT; cdr3_aa: CASSLGRSYNSPLHF
clone_size: once; d_call: .; v_call: TRBV5-4; j_call: TRBJ2-5; cdr3_nt: TGTGCCAGCAGCTTGGGGCAGGGGCCTCAAGAGACCCAGTACTTC; cdr3_aa: CASSLGQGPQETQYF
clone_size: .; d_call: TRBD2; v_call: TRBV11-2; j_call: TRBJ2-5; cdr3_nt: TGTGCCAGCAGCCGGACTAGCGGGGGGATTCAAGAGACCCAGTACTTC; cdr3_aa: CASSRTSGGIQETQYF
clone_size: .; d_call: .; v_call: TRBV28; j_call: TRBJ2-1; cdr3_nt: TGTGCCAGCAGTTTCCTTGGGGGCCTCTACAATGAGCAGTTCTTC; cdr3_aa: CASSFLGGLYNEQFF
clone_size: .; d_call: .; v_call: TRBV7-9; j_call: TRBJ1-1; cdr3_nt: TGTGCCAGTACGACAGGCACTGAAGCTTTCTTT; cdr3_aa: CASTTGTEAFF
clone_size: once; d_call: .; v_call: TRBV29-1; j_call: TRBJ2-5; cdr3_nt: TGCAGCGTTGAGCCACGGGAGACCCAGTACTTC; cdr3_aa: CSVEPRETQYF
clone_size: .; d_call: TRBD1; v_call: TRBV28; j_call: TRBJ1-2; cdr3_nt: TGTGCCAGCAGCCAGACAGGGGTCGGCTACACCTTC; cdr3_aa: CASSQTGVGYTF
clone_size: .; d_call: TRBD1; v_call: TRBV5-1; j_call: TRBJ1-1; cdr3_nt: TGCGCCAGCAGCCCACCGACAGGGTCGGGCCTGAGCACTGAAGCTTTCTTT; cdr3_aa: CASSPPTGSGLSTEAFF
clone_size: .; d_call: TRBD1; v_call: TRBV6-1; j_call: TRBJ2-1; cdr3_nt: TGTGCCAGCAGTTCCCGACAGGGACCCTACAATGAGCAGTTCTTC; cdr3_aa: CASSSRQGPYNEQFF
clone_size: .; d_call: TRBD1; v_call: TRBV13; j_call: TRBJ2-5; cdr3_nt: TGTGCCAGCAGCGGAAACAGGGGGACCCAAGAGACCCAGTACTTC; cdr3_aa: CASSGNRGTQETQYF